This passage covers 22 T cell receptor beta chains from one sample sequenced in a study of blood T cell repertoires in COVID-19. Generated by immunoSEQ multiplex PCR, the TCRdb table keeps only in-frame clones and is missing some. The table shows about 99,000 clones, with roughly 84% occurring only once. The material sequenced was peripheral blood. The receptor source for this set is a human donor in a cohort sampled during active COVID-19.

This clone was found a few times. The V gene is TRBV7-3, the J gene TRBJ2-7; 8 bases fit TRBD1. The germline V gene encodes CDR1 SGHTA and CDR2 FQGTGA. The trim removed 3 bases at V and 4 bases at J, leaving 2 bases unmatched. This CDR3 is built from 13 residues. Here the CDR3 DNA reads TGTGCCAGCAGCTTCAGGGGGCTTTACGAGCAGTACTTC. It encodes CASSFRGLYEQYF.

The chain combines TRBV19 with TRBJ2-7, with D possibly TRBD1 on 6 matching bases. Germline values: CDR1 LNHDA, CDR2 SQIVND (reference sequence). CDR3 length: 15 residues. V lost 4 bases and J lost 1, with 14 bases in between. CDR3 amino acids: CASSSRQVGSYEQYF. The CDR3 DNA reads as TGTGCCAGTAGTAGCAGACAGGTGGGATCCTACGAGCAGTACTTC.

This rearrangement joins TRBV16 to TRBJ2-7, with D tentatively TRBD1 (6 bases). The V gene's germline CDR1 is KGHSY and CDR2 FQNENV. The CDR3 sequence is 13 residues long. V was pared by 3 bases and J by 4 bases, with 10 bases between. CDR3 in DNA: TGTGCCAGCAGCCAGTCTGACAGGTACGAGCAGTACTTC. The encoded protein is CASSQSDRYEQYF.

The chain recombines TRBV19 with TRBJ1-4; 8 bases are a match to TRBD1. Germline V gene lookup returns CDR1 LNHDA and CDR2 SQIVND (reference sequence). V dropped 7 bases and J dropped 7; count of bases not matched to a gene: 2. The CDR3 runs to 12 residues. In DNA form, the CDR3 reads TGTGCCAGTACAGGGGGCGGTGAAAAACTGTTTTTT. This gives the protein CASTGGGEKLFF.

The chain joins TRBV5-8 to TRBJ1-4, with unresolved D. The CDR3 has 14 residues. CDR1 SGHTS and CDR2 YDEGEE come from the germline V gene. Trimming shortened V by 6 bases and J by 10 bases, and 19 bases separated the two germline ends. The CDR3 spells CASTLLDNSRKLFF. CDR3 sequence (DNA): TGTGCCAGCACCCTACTCGACAACTCGCGAAAACTGTTTTTT.

The chain carries TRBV13 and TRBJ2-1; D is possibly TRBD1 (6 bases). The CDR3 has 14 amino acids. V dropped 1 base and J dropped 10 bases, with 14 bases sitting between them. The germline gives CDR1 PRHDT, CDR2 FYEKMQ (reference sequence). As DNA, the CDR3 is TGTGCCAGCAGCTTAGTCAATCGAGGGACAGAGCAGTTCTTC. It encodes CASSLVNRGTEQFF.

V and J are TRBV2 and TRBJ2-1; maybe TRBD2 (6 bases). Looked up from germline, CDR1 is SNHLY and CDR2 is FYNNEI. This CDR3 spans 16 amino acids. Trimming removed 3 bases from V and 6 bases from J, with 18 bases in between. CDR3 sequence: CASSEKLARGSNEQFF. The CDR3 region has the DNA TGTGCCAGCAGTGAGAAACTAGCCCGGGGGTCCAATGAGCAGTTCTTC.

The J gene is TRBJ2-3, the V gene TRBV27, with TRBD2 matching 10 bases. V lost 6 bases to trimming and J lost 4 bases; unmatched junction nucleotides: 4. CDR1 and CDR2 (germline): MNHEY, SMNVEV (reference sequence). This CDR3 spans 14 amino acids. The CDR3 DNA is TGTGCCAGCAGGCCTAGCGGGAGTCCAGATACGCAGTATTTT. This sequence encodes CASRPSGSPDTQYF.

V and J are TRBV9 and TRBJ2-2; 13 bases match TRBD2. CDR3 length equals 17 residues. The germline CDR1 and CDR2 sequences are SGDLS and YYNGEE. J lost 3 bases, V lost 2 bases, and 4 bases had no gene match. CDR3 amino acids: CASSVTGTSGDTGELFF. The CDR3 bases are TGTGCCAGCAGCGTGACCGGGACTAGCGGGGACACCGGGGAGCTGTTTTTT.

The chain is built from TRBV7-9 and TRBJ1-1; unclear D gene. CDR1 and CDR2 (germline): SEHNR, FQNEAQ (reference sequence). The CDR3 is 12 amino acids. Trimming removed 1 base at V and 7 bases at J, with 7 bases between. CDR3 nucleotide sequence: TGTGCCAGCAGCTTAGACCCGGGTGAAGCTTTCTTT. As protein: CASSLDPGEAFF.

The chain combines TRBV13 with TRBJ2-3; TRBD1 aligns across 10 bases. V was pared by 5 bases and J by 4 bases, with 6 bases of the junction left unmatched. The CDR3 runs to 15 residues. Germline V gene data show CDR1 as PRHDT and CDR2 as FYEKMQ (reference sequence). CDR3 sequence reads: CASSNGTGEADTQYF. The CDR3 nucleotides are TGTGCCAGCAGCAACGGGACAGGGGAAGCAGATACGCAGTATTTT.

This chain links TRBV19 with TRBJ1-5; 7 bases are shared with TRBD1. The V gene's germline CDR1 is LNHDA and CDR2 SQIVND (reference sequence). CDR3 length equals 14 residues. The junction had 6 bases not matched to a gene; V was cut back by 5 bases and J by 5 bases. CDR3 DNA sequence: TGTGCCAGTAGTGTGAGGGACAGCGATCAGCCCCAGCATTTT. Its protein product is CASSVRDSDQPQHF.

The J gene is TRBJ2-7, the V gene TRBV9; no firm D call. The CDR3 loop spans 14 amino acids. Per germline, CDR1 SGDLS and CDR2 YYNGEE. The V and J ends lost 0 bases and 2 bases respectively, with 9 bases between them. CDR3 bases: TGTGCCAGCAGCGTAGGCTTAGATCCCTACGAGCAGTACTTC. Translating gives CASSVGLDPYEQYF.

J is TRBJ1-1 and V is TRBV19; 7 nucleotides agree with TRBD1. The CDR3 contains 13 residues. Germline CDR1 and CDR2: LNHDA and SQIVND (reference sequence). V dropped 5 bases and J dropped 5; count of bases not matched to a gene: 5. In DNA form, the CDR3 reads TGTGCCAGTAGTGCACAACAGGGGACTGAAGCTTTCTTT. Amino acid sequence: CASSAQQGTEAFF.

The V and J genes are TRBV18 and TRBJ1-1; D unresolved. The CDR3 covers 17 residues. Germline CDR1 reads KGHSH; CDR2 reads LQKENI. Trimming took off 2 bases at V and 1 base at J, with 17 bases between the two ends. Here the CDR3 DNA reads TGTGCCAGCTCACCAACCCCTGGACTGCCAGGGAACACTGAAGCTTTCTTT. As protein: CASSPTPGLPGNTEAFF.

The V and J genes are TRBV3-1 (or the pseudogene TRBV3-2) and TRBJ2-6; a possible D gene is TRBD1 (5 bases). The V gene's germline CDR1 is LGHDT and CDR2 YNNKEL (reference sequence). The V and J ends lost 6 bases and 4 bases respectively, with 7 bases between them. The CDR3 extends over 13 amino acids. The CDR3 DNA reads as TGTGCCAGCAGGCGACAGGGGGCCAACGTCCTGACTTTC. It translates to CASRRQGANVLTF.

V usage is TRBV6-1 and J usage is TRBJ2-7; TRBD1 agrees at 8 bases. CDR3 length: 14 amino acids. Per the germline V gene, CDR1 is MNHNS and CDR2 is SASEGT. J lost 1 base, V lost 6 bases, and 5 bases had no gene match. The CDR3 loop reads CASSLGQGSYEQYF. For the CDR3, the DNA is TGTGCCAGCAGCCTCGGACAGGGTTCCTACGAGCAGTACTTC.

The chain recombines TRBV28 with TRBJ1-2; a possible D gene is TRBD1 (6 bases). V was clipped by 6 bases and J by 6 bases, with 14 bases between them. This CDR3 spans 13 amino acids. Germline CDR1 reads MDHEN; CDR2 reads SYDVKM. CDR3 sequence reads: CASRIQGQDGYTF. The CDR3 bases are TGTGCCAGCAGAATACAGGGTCAGGATGGCTACACCTTC.

The V call is TRBV2, the J call TRBJ1-1; D gene uncertain. Germline V gene lookup returns CDR1 SNHLY and CDR2 FYNNEI. The CDR3 loop spans 13 amino acids. The V end was cut by 4 bases, the J end by 7 bases, with 13 bases between. The CDR3 sequence: CASSGERAGEAFF. The CDR3 DNA is TGTGCCAGCAGTGGAGAGAGGGCAGGTGAAGCTTTCTTT.

The chain uses TRBV30 and TRBJ1-5; D possibly corresponds to TRBD1 (6 bases). The CDR3 is 14 residues long. Germline V CDR1 and CDR2: GTSNPN, SVGIG (reference sequence). Deletions cut 4 bases from V and 0 bases from J, with 10 bases between. This chain's CDR3 is CAWNHRDSNQPQHF. CDR3 bases: TGTGCCTGGAACCACAGGGATAGCAATCAGCCCCAGCATTTT.

The chain carries TRBV24-1 and TRBJ1-5, with a possible D match to TRBD1 (6 bases). The CDR3 has 14 residues. The germline V and J ends were trimmed by 1 base and 4 bases, with 7 bases remaining between them. The germline gives CDR1 KGHDR, CDR2 SFDVKD. The CDR3: CATSDFQGNQPQHF. CDR3 bases: TGTGCCACCAGTGATTTTCAGGGGAATCAGCCCCAGCATTTT.

J is TRBJ2-2 and V is TRBV27; possibly TRBD2 for D (6 bases). Germline CDR1 reads MNHEY; CDR2 reads SMNVEV (reference sequence). The CDR3 sequence is 14 residues long. The V end was cut by 6 bases, the J end by 3 bases, with 11 bases between. The CDR3 DNA is TGTGCCAGCAGGGCGGGGCTTTACACCGGGGAGCTGTTTTTT. Amino acid sequence: CASRAGLYTGELFF.